Below, one TCR beta chain is given with its context. Its cognate antigen is unknown. This entry belongs to a study of T-cell memory formation after mild COVID-19. Germline V gives CDR1 MNHEY, CDR2 SVGEGT. Trimming took 2 bases from V and 5 from J, leaving 7 bases between them. This CDR3 is built from 13 residues. General study results and limits: Clones from the second wave (peaking day 37) had unconfirmed SARS-CoV-2 specificity. Memory cells collected pre-infection included some clones that later responded, suggesting cross-reactive memory joined. Most CD4+ clones that shrank were in CM and EM, while CD8+ ones turned up in EMRA. Whereas later expanders leaned CD4+, clones contracting day 15 to 85 showed a balanced CD4/CD8 makeup.

MiXCR, applied by TCRdb to the 5' RACE reads, yields one record per CDR3 protein. The profile shows 350,000 or so distinct CDR3 sequences, roughly 13% of them singletons. The chain recombines TRBV6-2 or TRBV6-3 with TRBJ1-3, with D unclear. Sequenced material: PBMCs or a T cell subset sorted from them (not recorded which). This TCR derives from a man between 18 and 29 years old who had mild COVID-19 (a few samples of this study predate the infection). Cell type and time point are not known. The CDR3 is CASSYLERNTIYF. CDR3 bases: TGTGCCAGCAGTTACCTGGAAAGAAACACCATATATTTT.